Sequencing of this TCR beta chain was carried out in a study of T-cell memory formation after mild COVID-19. For the study at large: Clusters were largely donor specific. Study-wide findings and caveats: Chiefly within CM and EM were the contracting CD4+ clones; CD8+ ones were within EMRA. Some responding clones appeared in pre-infection memory, suggesting cross-reactive memory joined.

One entry per CDR3 protein results from TCRdb running MiXCR on the 5' RACE reads. In the table there are roughly 150,000 distinct CDR3 sequences, 10% to 15% of which are singletons. This clonotype was picked up a small number of times. The antigen remains unidentified. Germline V lookup: CDR1 ENHRY, CDR2 SYGVKD. The CDR3 runs 16 residues. V shed 6 bases and J 2 bases; nucleotides not matched to a gene: 9. The sequenced sample was PBMCs or a T cell subset sorted from them (not recorded which). The receptor was derived from a man younger than 30 who had mild COVID-19 (a few samples of this study predate the infection). Cell type and time point are not known. The chain is built from TRBV10-3 and TRBJ2-1; 8 bases map to TRBD1. The CDR3 region has the DNA TGTGCCATCAGGCCCCAAACAGGGGGTCCCTACAATGAGCAGTTCTTC. This codes for CAIRPQTGGPYNEQFF.